This T cell receptor (beta chain) was found in a study of T cell changes during pregnancy in multiple sclerosis. The CDR3 is made up of 13 amino acids. CDR1 and CDR2 from the germline V gene are MGHDK and SYGVNS. V dropped 11 bases and J dropped 4 bases, with 15 bases sitting between them. The protocol was immunoSEQ multiplex PCR, while the TCRdb copy is restricted to in-frame clones and leaves out a portion. The top ten clones hold 0.78% of a sample with 100,000 to 140,000 clones, 85% to 95% of them seen once. This chain joins TRBV25-1 and TRBJ1-3; tentative D call: TRBD1 (6 bases). The sample was peripheral blood, taken in the third trimester of pregnancy. The TCR comes from a female donor in good health, enrolled as a control in a pregnancy study. CDR3 in DNA: TGTGCCGTGGGGGCGAGGGGCGGAAACACCATATATTTT. This codes for CAVGARGGNTIYF.